The 21 T cell receptor beta chains reported below all come from one sample, sequenced in a study of T cells in Graves' hyperthyroidism and ophthalmopathy. What was amplified from RNA transcripts were TCR beta CDR3 regions. TCR CDR3 regions were first amplified by RT-PCR with HTBI primers. TCRdb reprocessed the multiplex PCR reads via MiXCR and lists one record per CDR3 protein. Of 350,000 or so distinct CDR3 sequences in the sample, 18% were seen once. Source material: blood. All receptors come from a woman between 45 and 65 years old with Graves' hyperthyroidism.

The sample holds many counts of this clonotype. The chain links TRBV7-6 to TRBJ2-1; no clear D gene. There are 14 residues in the CDR3. Germline-derived CDR1 and CDR2 are SGHVS and FNYEAQ. Trimming stripped 0 bases from V and 4 bases from J, with 7 bases between. The CDR3 region is CASSLAAQYNEQFF. CDR3 sequence (DNA): TGTGCCAGCAGCTTAGCAGCACAGTACAATGAGCAGTTCTTC.

V is TRBV12-3 or TRBV12-4 and J is TRBJ1-4; 8 bases line up with TRBD1. After removal of 6 bases from V and 3 bases from J, the junction contained 3 bases not matched to a gene. This CDR3 has 14 residues. Here the CDR3 DNA reads TGTGCCAGCAGGGACAGGGAGGCTAATGAAAAACTGTTTTTT. Translated: CASRDREANEKLFF.

This clonotype was recorded at least ten times. This sequence joins TRBV15 and TRBJ1-1; 9 nucleotides align to TRBD1. Germline trimming cut 0 bases from V and 1 base from J; bases unmatched to any gene: 12. In germline, CDR1 is LNHNV, CDR2 YYDKDF (reference sequence). This CDR3 has 19 residues. The DNA of the CDR3 is TGTGCCACCAGCAGAGATCGATTGGGACAGGGAGAGGGGAACACTGAAGCTTTCTTT. It encodes CATSRDRLGQGEGNTEAFF.

This clonotype has only a few counts. V usage is TRBV9 and J usage is TRBJ2-6; D is perhaps TRBD1 (6 bases). Germline CDR1 SGDLS, CDR2 YYNGEE. This CDR3 comprises 15 residues. V shed 4 bases and J shed 1 base, with 9 bases lying between them. CDR3 loop: CASSYTGSGANVLTF. The CDR3 DNA sequence: TGTGCCAGCAGCTATACAGGGTCTGGGGCCAACGTCCTGACTTTC.

This clonotype was counted a few times. V gene TRBV29-1 combines with J gene TRBJ1-1; no clear D. V lost 0 bases and J 3 bases, leaving 5 bases between the germline ends. The CDR3 contains 12 residues. Germline assignment: CDR1 SQVTM and CDR2 ANQGSEA. CDR3 bases: TGCAGCGTTGAAGATATAGACACTGAAGCTTTCTTT. Translating gives CSVEDIDTEAFF.

In this sample, this clonotype turned up a few times. The genes are TRBV12-3 or TRBV12-4 and TRBJ2-7, with 7 positions matching TRBD1. The CDR3 contains 15 residues. Trimming cost V 6 bases and J 0 bases; bases outside gene matches: 8. CDR3 in amino acids: CASSSDRESSYEQYF. The CDR3 DNA reads as TGTGCCAGCAGCTCTGACAGGGAATCCTCCTACGAGCAGTACTTC.

This clonotype was recorded at least ten times. J is TRBJ2-1 and V is TRBV7-9; D gene ambiguous. The CDR3 spans 12 residues. The germline CDR1 and CDR2 sequences are SEHNR and FQNEAQ (reference sequence). V was pared by 1 base and J by 6 bases, with 4 bases between. The CDR3 reads CASSLVPNEQFF. The CDR3, as DNA: TGTGCCAGCAGCTTAGTACCCAATGAGCAGTTCTTC. The full variable domain, rest sourced from reference TRBV7-9 and TRBJ2-1, is DTGVSQNPRHKITKRGQNVTFRCDPISEHNRLYWYRQTLGQGPEFLTYFQNEAQLEKSRLLSDRFSAERPKGSFSTLEIQRTEQGDSAMYLCASSLVPNEQFFGPGTRLTVL.

This clonotype was picked up a small number of times. This chain connects TRBV5-5 to TRBJ1-3; D remains ambiguous. The germline V gene has CDR1 SGHKS and CDR2 YYEKEE (reference sequence). This CDR3 is 13 amino acids long. Trimming left V 0 bases short and J 8 bases short, with 9 bases between. The CDR3 reads CASSLVVWDTIYF. The CDR3 nucleotides read TGTGCCAGCAGCTTGGTAGTGTGGGACACCATATATTTT.

The chain couples TRBV5-6 to TRBJ2-1, with D hard to call. This CDR3 spans 14 amino acids. Between the trimmed V and J ends, which lost 2 bases and 4 bases, there was a span of 10 bases. Germline V CDR1 and CDR2: SGHDT, YYEEEE. CDR3 nucleotide sequence: TGTGCCAGCAGCTTACCCACCTATTACAATGAGCAGTTCTTC. Encoded protein: CASSLPTYYNEQFF. The whole variable domain, remainder taken from reference TRBV5-6 and TRBJ2-1, is DAGVTQSPTHLIKTRGQQVTLRCSPKSGHDTVSWYQQALGQGPQFIFQYYEEEERQRGNFPDRFSGHQFPNYSSELNVNALLLGDSALYLCASSLPTYYNEQFFGPGTRLTVL.

This clonotype came up a few times. The chain employs TRBV10-3 and TRBJ1-4; TRBD1 agrees at 9 bases. This CDR3 comprises 14 residues. V was pared by 10 bases and J by 7 bases, with 10 bases of the junction left unmatched. Germline lookup yields CDR1 ENHRY and CDR2 SYGVKD. CDR3 nucleotides: TGTGCCACCGAAGTGACAGGGGGTAGTGAAAAACTGTTTTTT. It codes for CATEVTGGSEKLFF.

The genes are TRBV6-1 and TRBJ2-1; D call uncertain. With 8 bases removed from V and 9 bases from J, the gap between germline ends came to 11 bases. CDR1 is MNHNS, CDR2 SASEGT, per germline. The CDR3 covers 11 residues. In nucleotides, the CDR3 is TGTGCCAGCTCACCGCGCAGTGAGCAGTTCTTC. Its translation is CASSPRSEQFF.

The V gene is TRBV20-1, the J gene TRBJ2-1; D remains unclear. The CDR3 consists of 12 residues. The V gene lost 0 bases and the J gene lost 7 bases, with 7 bases spanning the gap. Looked up from germline, CDR1 is DFQATT and CDR2 is SNEGSKA (reference sequence). This CDR3 is CSAREDRNEQFF. CDR3 sequence (DNA): TGCAGTGCTAGAGAAGACCGAAATGAGCAGTTCTTC.

The V and J genes are TRBV10-1 and TRBJ1-1, with D uncertain. This CDR3 is built from 14 residues. The germline gives CDR1 WNHNN, CDR2 SYGVQD (reference sequence). The V end lost 5 bases, the J end lost 5 bases, and 15 bases lay between the germline ends. CDR3 DNA: TGCGCCAGCAGTTTAAGGGAATCGGGAACTGAAGCTTTCTTT. Its translation is CASSLRESGTEAFF.

The rearrangement joins TRBV12-3 or TRBV12-4 to TRBJ2-3; the match to TRBD1 covers 7 bases. This CDR3 has 14 residues. V gave up 6 bases and J gave up 6 bases; unmatched junction bases: 9. The CDR3 here is CASRDRVRGDTQYF. The CDR3 DNA reads TGTGCCAGCAGAGACAGGGTTCGAGGGGATACGCAGTATTTT.

V is TRBV11-2 and J is TRBJ2-6; D is possibly TRBD1 (6 bases). This CDR3 has 17 amino acids. V shed 0 bases and J shed 0 bases, with 9 bases lying between them. Germline assignment: CDR1 SGHAT and CDR2 FQNNGV. The CDR3: CASSLETGSSGANVLTF. The DNA for the CDR3 is TGTGCCAGCAGCTTAGAGACAGGAAGCTCTGGGGCCAACGTCCTGACTTTC.

The rearrangement uses TRBV4-1 and TRBJ2-7, with 7 positions matching TRBD2. This CDR3 spans 14 amino acids. Germline V gives CDR1 MGHRA, CDR2 YSYEKL. Germline trimming cut 2 bases from V and 1 base from J; bases unmatched to any gene: 2. CDR3 coding DNA: TGCGCCAGCAGCCAATACGGGGGGTCCTACGAGCAGTACTTC. Translated: CASSQYGGSYEQYF.

This clonotype was observed many times. The rearrangement uses TRBV6-5 and TRBJ2-5, with D possibly matching TRBD2 (6 bases). The CDR3 covers 14 residues. Trimming shortened V by 2 bases and J by 4 bases, and 11 bases separated the two germline ends. Germline CDR1 is MNHEY and CDR2 is SVGAGI. This CDR3 is CASSYGTQGETQYF. The CDR3 coding sequence is TGTGCCAGCAGTTACGGGACTCAAGGAGAGACCCAGTACTTC.

This clonotype was seen only once. An end of the junction does not agree with germline; a read error may underlie this. The chain uses TRBV4-1 and TRBJ1-1; D is perhaps TRBD1 (5 bases). CDR3 size: 15 residues. Germline CDR1 and CDR2: MGHRA and YSYEKL. The CDR3 loop is CASGGEGWGNTEAFF. CDR3 nucleotides: TGCGCCAGCGGTGGTGAGGGTTGGGGGAACACTGAGGCTTTCTTT.

This clonotype was seen ten or more times. J is TRBJ2-3 and V is TRBV7-9, with 10 bases lining up with TRBD1. This CDR3 spans 16 amino acids. The germline V gene has CDR1 SEHNR and CDR2 FQNEAQ (reference sequence). J gave up 0 bases and V 3 bases, and 3 bases lay outside the gene matches. The CDR3 DNA follows: TGTGCCAGCAGCTTTGGACAGGGGGAGAGCACAGATACGCAGTATTTT. Its protein is CASSFGQGESTDTQYF. Looking up the rest from reference TRBV7-9 and TRBJ2-3 gives the full variable domain: DTGVSQNPRHKITKRGQNVTFRCDPISEHNRLYWYRQTLGQGPEFLTYFQNEAQLEKSRLLSDRFSAERPKGSFSTLEIQRTEQGDSAMYLCASSFGQGESTDTQYFGPGTRLTVL.

This clonotype was seen ten or more times. The rearrangement links TRBV20-1 to TRBJ2-1, with D unresolved. Germline lookup yields CDR1 DFQATT and CDR2 SNEGSKA (reference sequence). V lost 7 bases, J lost 3 bases, and 7 bases lay in between. The CDR3 is 11 residues long. CDR3 coding DNA: TGCAGTGGGCACCACTACAATGAGCAGTTCTTC. Protein: CSGHHYNEQFF.

This clonotype was seen at least ten times. The gene calls are TRBV10-2 and TRBJ2-5; either TRBD1 or TRBD2 may fit D (5 bases each). Trimming cost V 4 bases and J 2 bases, with 5 bases left between them. The CDR3 has 12 residues. Germline V gene sequence: CDR1 WSHSY, CDR2 SAAADI. CDR3 nucleotides: TGCGCCAGCAGTGGGGGGCAAGAGACCCAGTACTTC. Protein sequence: CASSGGQETQYF.